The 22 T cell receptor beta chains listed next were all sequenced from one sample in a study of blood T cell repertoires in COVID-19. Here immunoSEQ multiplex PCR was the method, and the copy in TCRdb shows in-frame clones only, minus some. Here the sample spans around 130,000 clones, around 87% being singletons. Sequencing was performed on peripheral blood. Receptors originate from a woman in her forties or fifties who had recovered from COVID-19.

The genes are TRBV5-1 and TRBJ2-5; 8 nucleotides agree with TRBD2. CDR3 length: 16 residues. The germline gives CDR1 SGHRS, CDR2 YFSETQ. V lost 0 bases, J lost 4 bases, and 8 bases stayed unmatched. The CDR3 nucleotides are TGCGCCAGCAGCTTGGTTGGAGCGGGAGCCCGAGAGACCCAGTACTTC. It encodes CASSLVGAGARETQYF.

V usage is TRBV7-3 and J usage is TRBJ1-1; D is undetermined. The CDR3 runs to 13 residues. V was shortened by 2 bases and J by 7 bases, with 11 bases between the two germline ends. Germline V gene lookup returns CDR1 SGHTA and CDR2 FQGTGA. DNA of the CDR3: TGTGCCAGCAGCTTAGGTTCCCTAAATGAAGCTTTCTTT. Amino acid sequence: CASSLGSLNEAFF.

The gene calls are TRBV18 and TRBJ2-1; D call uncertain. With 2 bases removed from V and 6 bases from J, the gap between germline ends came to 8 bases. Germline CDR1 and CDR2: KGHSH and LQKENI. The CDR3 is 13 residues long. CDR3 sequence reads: CASSPWQSNEQFF. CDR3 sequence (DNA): TGTGCCAGCTCACCATGGCAGTCCAATGAGCAGTTCTTC.

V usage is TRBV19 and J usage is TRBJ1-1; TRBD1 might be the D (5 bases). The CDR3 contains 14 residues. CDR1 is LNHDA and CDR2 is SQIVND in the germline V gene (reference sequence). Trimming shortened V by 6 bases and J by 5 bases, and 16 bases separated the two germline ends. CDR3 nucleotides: TGTGCCAGTAGGTCGACATCGGGGGGAACTGAAGCTTTCTTT. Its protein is CASRSTSGGTEAFF. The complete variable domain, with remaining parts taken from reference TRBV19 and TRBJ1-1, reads DGGITQSPKYLFRKEGQNVTLSCEQNLNHDAMYWYRQDPGQGLRLIYYSQIVNDFQKGDIAEGYSVSREKKESFPLTVTSAQKNPTAFYLCASRSTSGGTEAFFGQGTRLTVV.

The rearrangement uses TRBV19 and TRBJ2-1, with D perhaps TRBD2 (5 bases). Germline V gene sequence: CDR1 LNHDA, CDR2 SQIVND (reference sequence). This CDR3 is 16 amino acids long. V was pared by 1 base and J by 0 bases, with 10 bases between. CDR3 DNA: TGTGCCAGTAGTATAGCTGGCGCGGGCTCCTACAATGAGCAGTTCTTC. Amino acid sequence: CASSIAGAGSYNEQFF.

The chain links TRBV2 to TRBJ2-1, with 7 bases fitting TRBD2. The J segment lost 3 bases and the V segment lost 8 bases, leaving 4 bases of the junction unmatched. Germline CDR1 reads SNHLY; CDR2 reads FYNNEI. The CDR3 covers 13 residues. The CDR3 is CASGWGGYNEQFF. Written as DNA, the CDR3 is TGTGCCAGCGGTTGGGGGGGCTACAATGAGCAGTTCTTC.

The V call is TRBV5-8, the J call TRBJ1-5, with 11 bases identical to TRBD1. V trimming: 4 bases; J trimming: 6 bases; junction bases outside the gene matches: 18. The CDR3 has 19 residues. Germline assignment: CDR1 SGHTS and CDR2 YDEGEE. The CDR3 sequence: CASSRPRDRGYADGQPQHF. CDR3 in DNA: TGTGCCAGCAGCAGACCCCGGGACAGGGGGTACGCGGATGGTCAGCCCCAGCATTTT.

The CDR3 sequence is CASSLGQGTSYEQYF. DNA for the CDR3: TGTGCCAGCAGCTTGGGACAGGGGACCTCCTACGAGCAGTACTTC. The V and J genes are TRBV7-6 and TRBJ2-7, with 10 bases that match TRBD1. Trimming removed 3 bases from V and 0 bases from J; junction bases left unmatched: 2. Germline-derived CDR1 and CDR2 are SGHVS and FNYEAQ. This CDR3 comprises 15 residues.

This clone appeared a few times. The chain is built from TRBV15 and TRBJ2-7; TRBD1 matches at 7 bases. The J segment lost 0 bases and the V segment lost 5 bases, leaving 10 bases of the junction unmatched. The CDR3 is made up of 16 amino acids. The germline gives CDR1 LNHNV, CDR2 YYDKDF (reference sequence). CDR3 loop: CATSLYWDSRSYEQYF. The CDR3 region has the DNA TGTGCCACCAGCCTCTACTGGGACAGCCGCTCCTACGAGCAGTACTTC.

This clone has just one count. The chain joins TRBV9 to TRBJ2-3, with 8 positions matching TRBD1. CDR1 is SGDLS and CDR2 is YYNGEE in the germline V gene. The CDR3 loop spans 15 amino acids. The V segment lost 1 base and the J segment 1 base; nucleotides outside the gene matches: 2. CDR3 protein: CASSVKDRGTDTQYF. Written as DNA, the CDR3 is TGTGCCAGCAGCGTAAAGGACAGGGGCACAGATACGCAGTATTTT.

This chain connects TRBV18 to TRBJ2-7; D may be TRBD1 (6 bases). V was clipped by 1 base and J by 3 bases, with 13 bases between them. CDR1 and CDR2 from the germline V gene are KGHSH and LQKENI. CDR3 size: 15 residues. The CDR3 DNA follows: TGTGCCAGCTCACCACGTAGCCCCAGGGGCTACGAGCAGTACTTC. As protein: CASSPRSPRGYEQYF.

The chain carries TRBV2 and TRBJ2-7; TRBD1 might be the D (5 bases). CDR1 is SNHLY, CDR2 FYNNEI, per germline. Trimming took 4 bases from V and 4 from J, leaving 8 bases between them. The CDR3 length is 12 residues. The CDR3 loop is CASSGQPYEQYF. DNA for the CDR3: TGTGCCAGCAGTGGACAGCCTTACGAGCAGTACTTC. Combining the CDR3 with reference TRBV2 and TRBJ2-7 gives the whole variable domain EPEVTQTPSHQVTQMGQEVILRCVPISNHLYFYWYRQILGQKVEFLVSFYNNEISEKSEIFDDQFSVERPDGSNFTLKIRSTKLEDSAMYFCASSGQPYEQYFGPGTRLTVT.

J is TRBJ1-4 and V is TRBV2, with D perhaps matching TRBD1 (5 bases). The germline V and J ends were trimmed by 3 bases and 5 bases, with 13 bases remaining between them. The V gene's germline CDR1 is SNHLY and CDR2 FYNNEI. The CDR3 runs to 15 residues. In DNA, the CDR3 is TGTGCCAGCAGTGATGAGGGACTGGGAAATGAAAAACTGTTTTTT. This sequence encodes CASSDEGLGNEKLFF. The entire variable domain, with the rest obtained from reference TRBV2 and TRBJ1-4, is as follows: EPEVTQTPSHQVTQMGQEVILRCVPISNHLYFYWYRQILGQKVEFLVSFYNNEISEKSEIFDDQFSVERPDGSNFTLKIRSTKLEDSAMYFCASSDEGLGNEKLFFGSGTQLSVL.

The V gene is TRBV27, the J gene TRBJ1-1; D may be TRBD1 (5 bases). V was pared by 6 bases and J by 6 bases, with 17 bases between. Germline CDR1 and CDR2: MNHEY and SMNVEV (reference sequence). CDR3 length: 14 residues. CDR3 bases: TGTGCCAGCAGATTCCAGGGTGGAGTGTCTGAAGCTTTCTTT. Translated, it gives CASRFQGGVSEAFF.

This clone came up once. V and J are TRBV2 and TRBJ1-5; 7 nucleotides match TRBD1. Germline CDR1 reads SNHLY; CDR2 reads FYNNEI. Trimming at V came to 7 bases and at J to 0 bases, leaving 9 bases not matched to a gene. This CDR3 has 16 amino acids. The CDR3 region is CASKGQPLYSNQPQHF. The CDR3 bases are TGTGCCAGCAAGGGACAGCCACTTTATAGCAATCAGCCCCAGCATTTT.

The CDR3 loop reads CASLGGRGYTF. The CDR3 DNA reads TGTGCCAGCCTAGGGGGCCGGGGCTACACCTTC. The chain recombines TRBV2 with TRBJ1-2; 7 bases align to TRBD1. The CDR3 totals 11 residues. V shed 8 bases and J 8 bases; nucleotides not matched to a gene: 5. Per the germline V gene, CDR1 is SNHLY and CDR2 is FYNNEI.

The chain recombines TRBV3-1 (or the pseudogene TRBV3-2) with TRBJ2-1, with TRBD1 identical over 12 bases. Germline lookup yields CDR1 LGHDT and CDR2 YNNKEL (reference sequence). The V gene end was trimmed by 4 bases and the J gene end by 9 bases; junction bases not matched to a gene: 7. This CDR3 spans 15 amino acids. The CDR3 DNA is TGTGCCAGCAGCCGGGACAGGGGGCAATGGAGTGAGCAGTTCTTC. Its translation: CASSRDRGQWSEQFF.

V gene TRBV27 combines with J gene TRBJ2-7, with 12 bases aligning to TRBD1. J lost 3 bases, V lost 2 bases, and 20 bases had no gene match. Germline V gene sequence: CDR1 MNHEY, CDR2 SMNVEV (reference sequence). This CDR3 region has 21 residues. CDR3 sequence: CASSLVPPGQGAWEMNYEQYF. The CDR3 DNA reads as TGTGCCAGCAGTTTAGTCCCCCCGGGACAGGGGGCCTGGGAGATGAACTACGAGCAGTACTTC.

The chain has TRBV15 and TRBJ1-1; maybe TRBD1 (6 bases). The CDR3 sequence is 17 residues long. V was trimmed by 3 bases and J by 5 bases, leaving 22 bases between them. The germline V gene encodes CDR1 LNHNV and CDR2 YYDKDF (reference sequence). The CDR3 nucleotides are TGTGCCACCAGCAGCGACGATGGACAGCGTTTTAGGACTGAAGCTTTCTTT. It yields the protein CATSSDDGQRFRTEAFF.

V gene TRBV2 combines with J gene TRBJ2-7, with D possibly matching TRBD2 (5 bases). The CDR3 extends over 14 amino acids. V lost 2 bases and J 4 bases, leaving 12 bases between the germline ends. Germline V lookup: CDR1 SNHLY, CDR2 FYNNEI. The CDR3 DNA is TGTGCCAGCAGTGAAAGAGTTTCGGGATACGAGCAGTACTTC. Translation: CASSERVSGYEQYF.

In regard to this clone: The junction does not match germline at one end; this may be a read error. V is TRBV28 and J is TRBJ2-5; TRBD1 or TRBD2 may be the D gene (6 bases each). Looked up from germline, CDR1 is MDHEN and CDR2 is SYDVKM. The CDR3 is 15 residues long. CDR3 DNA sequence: TGTGCCAGCAGCTTATGGGGGGCAGGGGAGGAGACCCAGTACTTC. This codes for CASSLWGAGEETQYF. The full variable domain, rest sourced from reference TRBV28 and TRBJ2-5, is DVKVTQSSRYLVKRTGEKVFLECVQDMDHENMFWYRQDPGLGLRLIYFSYDVKMKEKGDIPEGYSVSREKKERFSLILESASTNQTSMYLCASSLWGAGEETQYFGPGTRLLVL.

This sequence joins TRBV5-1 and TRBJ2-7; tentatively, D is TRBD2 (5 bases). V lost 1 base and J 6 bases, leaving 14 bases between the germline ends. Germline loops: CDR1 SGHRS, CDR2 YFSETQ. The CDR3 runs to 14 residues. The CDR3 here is CASSLNLGAGEQYF. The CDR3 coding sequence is TGCGCCAGCAGCTTGAATTTGGGCGCGGGCGAGCAGTACTTC.